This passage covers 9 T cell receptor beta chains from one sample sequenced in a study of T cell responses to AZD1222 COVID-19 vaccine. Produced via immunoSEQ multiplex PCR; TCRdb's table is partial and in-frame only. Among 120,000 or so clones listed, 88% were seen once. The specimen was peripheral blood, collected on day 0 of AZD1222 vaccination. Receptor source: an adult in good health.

Here the CDR3 reads CASSPPSTGGIETQYF. The DNA for the CDR3 is TGTGCCAGCTCACCACCGTCGACAGGGGGCATAGAGACCCAGTACTTC. J is TRBJ2-5 and V is TRBV18; the match to TRBD1 covers 10 bases. Trimming cost V 0 bases and J 4 bases; bases outside gene matches: 5. Germline-derived CDR1 and CDR2 are KGHSH and LQKENI. CDR3 length equals 16 residues.

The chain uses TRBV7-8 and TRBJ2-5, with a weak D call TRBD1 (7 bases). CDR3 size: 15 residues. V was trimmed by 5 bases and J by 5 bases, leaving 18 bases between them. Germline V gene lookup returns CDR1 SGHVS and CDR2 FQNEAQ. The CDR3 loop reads CASSPGGTAFETQYF. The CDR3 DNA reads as TGTGCCAGCAGCCCAGGGGGGACGGCGTTTGAGACCCAGTACTTC.

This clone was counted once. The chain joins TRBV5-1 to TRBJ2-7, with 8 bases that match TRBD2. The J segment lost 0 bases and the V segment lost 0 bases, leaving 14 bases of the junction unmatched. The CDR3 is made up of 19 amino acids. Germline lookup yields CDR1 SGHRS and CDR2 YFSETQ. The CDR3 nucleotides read TGCGCCAGCAGCTTGGGATCCCCCCGGTCTAGCGGGTTCTCCTACGAGCAGTACTTC. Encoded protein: CASSLGSPRSSGFSYEQYF. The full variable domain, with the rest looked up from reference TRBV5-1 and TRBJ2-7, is KAGVTQTPRYLIKTRGQQVTLSCSPISGHRSVSWYQQTPGQGLQFLFEYFSETQRNKGNFPGRFSGRQFSNSRSEMNVSTLELGDSALYLCASSLGSPRSSGFSYEQYFGPGTRLTVT.

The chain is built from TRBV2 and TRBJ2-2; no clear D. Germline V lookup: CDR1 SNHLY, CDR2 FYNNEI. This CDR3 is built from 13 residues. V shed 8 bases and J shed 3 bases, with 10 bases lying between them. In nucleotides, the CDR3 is TGTGCCAGCCGCGCAGATCACACCGGGGAGCTGTTTTTT. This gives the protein CASRADHTGELFF.

The CDR3 loop is CASSRLAGSAGSGANVLTF. The DNA for the CDR3 is TGTGCCAGCAGCAGACTAGCGGGATCAGCCGGAAGTGGGGCCAACGTCCTGACTTTC. The genes are TRBV5-5 and TRBJ2-6; 11 bases fit TRBD2. This CDR3 is built from 19 residues. Trimming took 4 bases from V and 3 from J; bases not matched to a gene: 12. CDR1 is SGHKS, CDR2 YYEKEE, per germline (reference sequence).

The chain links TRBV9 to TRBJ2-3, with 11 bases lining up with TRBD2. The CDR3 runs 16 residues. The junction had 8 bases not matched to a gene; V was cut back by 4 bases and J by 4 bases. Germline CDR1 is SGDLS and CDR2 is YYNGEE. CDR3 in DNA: TGTGCCAGCAGCCCCAGGACTAGCGGGTTGGCAGATACGCAGTATTTT. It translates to CASSPRTSGLADTQYF.

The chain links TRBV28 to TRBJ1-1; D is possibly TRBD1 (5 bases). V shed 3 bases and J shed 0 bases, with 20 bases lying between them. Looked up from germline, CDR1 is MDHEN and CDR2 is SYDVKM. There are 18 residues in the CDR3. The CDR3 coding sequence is TGTGCCAGCAGTTTTCGGGGGGTTCACTCCCTTATGAACACTGAAGCTTTCTTT. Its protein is CASSFRGVHSLMNTEAFF. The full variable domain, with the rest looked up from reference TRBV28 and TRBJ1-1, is DVKVTQSSRYLVKRTGEKVFLECVQDMDHENMFWYRQDPGLGLRLIYFSYDVKMKEKGDIPEGYSVSREKKERFSLILESASTNQTSMYLCASSFRGVHSLMNTEAFFGQGTRLTVV.

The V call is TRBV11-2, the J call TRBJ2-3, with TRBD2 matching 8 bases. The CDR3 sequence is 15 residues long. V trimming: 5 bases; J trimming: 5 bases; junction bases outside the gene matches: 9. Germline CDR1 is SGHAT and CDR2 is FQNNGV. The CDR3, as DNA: TGTGCCAGCAGCAGTTTGGCGGGGGGCATAGATACGCAGTATTTT. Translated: CASSSLAGGIDTQYF.

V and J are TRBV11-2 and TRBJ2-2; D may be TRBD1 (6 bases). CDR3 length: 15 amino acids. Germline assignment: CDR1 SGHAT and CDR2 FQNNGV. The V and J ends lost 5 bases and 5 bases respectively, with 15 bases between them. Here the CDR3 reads CASSPTGSGTGELFF. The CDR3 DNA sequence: TGTGCCAGCAGCCCGACAGGAAGTGGGACCGGGGAGCTGTTTTTT.